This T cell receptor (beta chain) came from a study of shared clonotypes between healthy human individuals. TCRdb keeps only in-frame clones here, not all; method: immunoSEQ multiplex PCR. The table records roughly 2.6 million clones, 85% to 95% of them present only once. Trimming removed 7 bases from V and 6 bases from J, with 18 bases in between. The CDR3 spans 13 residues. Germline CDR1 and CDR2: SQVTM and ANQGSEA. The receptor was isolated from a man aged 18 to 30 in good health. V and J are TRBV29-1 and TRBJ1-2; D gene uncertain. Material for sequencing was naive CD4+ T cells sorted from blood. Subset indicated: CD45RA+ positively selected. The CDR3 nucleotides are TGCAGCGCCTCCCGGGTCCCTATTGATGGCTACACCTTC. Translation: CSASRVPIDGYTF.